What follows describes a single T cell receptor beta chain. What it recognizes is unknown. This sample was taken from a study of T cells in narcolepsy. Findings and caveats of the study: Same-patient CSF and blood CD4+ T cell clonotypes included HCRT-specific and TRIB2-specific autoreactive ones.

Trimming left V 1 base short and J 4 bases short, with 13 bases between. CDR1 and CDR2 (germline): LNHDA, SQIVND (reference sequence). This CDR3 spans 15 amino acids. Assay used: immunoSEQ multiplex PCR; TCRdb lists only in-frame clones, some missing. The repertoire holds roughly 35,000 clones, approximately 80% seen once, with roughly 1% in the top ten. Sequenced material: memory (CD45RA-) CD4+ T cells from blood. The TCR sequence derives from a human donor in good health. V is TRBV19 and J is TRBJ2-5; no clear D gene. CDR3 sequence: CASSIGRVPPETQYF. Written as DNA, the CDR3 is TGTGCCAGTAGTATAGGCCGGGTCCCCCCAGAGACCCAGTACTTC.